This T cell receptor beta chain was documented in a study of blood T cells in healthy people across ages. This clonotype was observed a handful of times. With a J-beta primer mix and a sample-barcoded 5' primer, a second PCR ran 7 to 11 cycles. Each sample yielded at least 3 million CDR3-containing paired-end reads. Each CDR3 protein gets one entry after TCRdb re-called the 5' RACE reads with MiXCR. The sample records 1,500,000 or so distinct CDR3 sequences, approximately 43% being singletons. Germline V gene sequence: CDR1 PRHDT, CDR2 FYEKMQ (reference sequence). This CDR3 has 13 residues. The receptor comes from a woman under 30 in good health. The chain links TRBV13 to TRBJ2-1; a possible D gene is TRBD1 (5 bases). The J call may be wrong; the DNA end is better matched by TRBJ2-7. The sample taken for sequencing was blood. The CDR3 loop reads CASSAQGSGEQYF. The CDR3 nucleotides read TGTGCCAGCAGCGCGCAGGGTTCAGGGGAGCAGTACTTC.